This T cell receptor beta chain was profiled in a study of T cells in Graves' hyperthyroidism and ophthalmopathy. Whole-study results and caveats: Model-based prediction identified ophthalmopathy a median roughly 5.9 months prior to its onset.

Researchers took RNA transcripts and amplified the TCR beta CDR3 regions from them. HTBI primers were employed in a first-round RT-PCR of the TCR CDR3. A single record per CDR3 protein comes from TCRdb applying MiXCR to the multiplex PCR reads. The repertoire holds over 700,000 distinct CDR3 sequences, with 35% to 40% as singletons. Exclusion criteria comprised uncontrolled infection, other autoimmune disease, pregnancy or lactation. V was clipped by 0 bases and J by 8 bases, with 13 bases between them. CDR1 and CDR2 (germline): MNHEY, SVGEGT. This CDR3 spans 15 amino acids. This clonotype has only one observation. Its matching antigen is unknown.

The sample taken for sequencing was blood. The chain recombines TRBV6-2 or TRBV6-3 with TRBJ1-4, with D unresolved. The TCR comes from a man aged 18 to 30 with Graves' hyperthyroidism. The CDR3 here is CASSYSRERIEKLFF. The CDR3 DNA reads TGTGCCAGCAGTTACTCTCGGGAACGCATCGAAAAACTGTTTTTT.